These T cell receptor beta chains were read from a single sample in a study of breast tumors, draining lymph nodes, adjacent tissues. TCRdb processed the multiplex PCR reads anew with MiXCR; each CDR3 protein has one entry. The data show more than 250,000 distinct CDR3 sequences, around 30% seen once. Source material: axillary lymph node tissue. These receptors originate from a female donor with breast cancer. Some clones in this sample may be carry-over from other donors' samples. The CDR3 runs from the conserved cysteine through the conserved F or W. A D gene is named only where the DNA matches it firmly. Clone size, where shown, is once, few, many, or a class for clones that have expanded.

>once|TRBJ1-1|TRBV10-1|-
CASIATESNTEAFF
TGCGCCAGCATCGCGACAGAATCGAACACTGAAGCTTTCTTT
>many|TRBJ2-1|TRBV4-1|-
CASSQGPEQFF
TGCGCCAGCAGCCAAGGCCCTGAGCAGTTCTTC
>many|TRBJ2-3|TRBV20-1|-
CSGTINTDTQYF
TGCAGTGGGACGATAAATACAGATACGCAGTATTTT
>-|TRBJ2-3|TRBV7-9|TRBD2
CASTTQAGGPDTLYF
TGTGCCAGCACCACTCAGGCGGGAGGCCCAGATACGCTGTATTTT
>many|TRBJ2-3|TRBV7-2|TRBD2
CASSSTSGIGYTQYF
TGTGCCAGCAGCTCGACTAGCGGGATTGGTTATACGCAGTATTTT
>many|TRBJ2-3|TRBV2|-
CASSGGDKFSTDTQYF
TGTGCCAGCAGTGGGGGGGATAAGTTTTCCACAGATACGCAGTATTTT
>-|TRBJ1-4|TRBV9|-
CASSVDGRGTNEKLFF
TGTGCCAGCAGCGTAGACGGGAGGGGAACTAATGAAAAACTGTTTTTT
>many|TRBJ1-6|TRBV12-3/TRBV12-4|-
CASNSGGFNSPLHF
TGTGCCAGCAACTCGGGAGGGTTTAATTCACCCCTCCACTTT
>many|TRBJ2-1|TRBV5-1|TRBD1
CASSLGQGTYLYNEQFF
TGCGCCAGCAGCTTGGGACAGGGGACTTACCTTTACAATGAGCAGTTCTTC
>-|TRBJ2-5|TRBV15|TRBD2
CATSNGLAGGPGGGETQYF
TGTGCCACCAGCAACGGACTAGCGGGAGGGCCGGGGGGAGGAGAGACCCAGTACTTC
>many|TRBJ2-7|TRBV6-4|-
CASSEQADSYEQYF
TGTGCCAGCAGTGAGCAGGCAGACTCCTACGAGCAGTACTTC
>-|TRBJ1-5|TRBV9|-
CASSIHEGNDQPQHF
TGTGCCAGCAGCATTCACGAGGGGAATGATCAGCCCCAGCATTTT
>few|TRBJ2-1|TRBV18|TRBD2
CASSPGETSGQFF
TGTGCCAGCTCACCTGGAGAGACTAGCGGGCAGTTCTTC
>many|TRBJ2-2|TRBV20-1|-
CSALGAGELFF
TGCAGTGCCCTAGGGGCCGGGGAGCTGTTTTTT
>many|TRBJ1-2|TRBV7-9|-
CASSLGSGGNGYTF
TGTGCCAGCAGCTTAGGGTCAGGAGGCAATGGCTACACCTTC
>many|TRBJ2-7|TRBV25-1|-
CASSQTDEQYF
TGTGCCAGCAGTCAGACAGACGAGCAGTACTTC
>many|TRBJ1-5|TRBV6-1|TRBD1
CASTLDRVDQPQHF
TGTGCCAGCACCCTGGACAGGGTCGATCAGCCCCAGCATTTT